Below are 17 T cell receptor beta chains sequenced from a single sample in a study of response to subunit inactivated influenza vaccine. TCRdb re-called the RT-PCR reads through MiXCR, storing one row per CDR3 protein. The sample holds some 640,000 distinct CDR3 sequences, roughly 14% seen once. The specimen comprised PBMCs from blood, sampled 14 to 15 days before vaccination. Source of these receptors: a man in his forties or fifties who received an inactivated influenza vaccine.

This clonotype was seen many times. The rearrangement uses TRBV2 and TRBJ2-1, with TRBD1 identical over 7 bases. From germline, CDR1 is SNHLY and CDR2 FYNNEI. V was clipped by 3 bases and J by 7 bases; unmatched bases: 6. The CDR3 has 14 residues. CDR3 amino acids: CASSDWDRRNEQFF. The CDR3 bases are TGTGCCAGCAGTGACTGGGACAGAAGAAATGAGCAGTTCTTC. The complete variable domain, with remaining parts taken from reference TRBV2 and TRBJ2-1, reads EPEVTQTPSHQVTQMGQEVILRCVPISNHLYFYWYRQILGQKVEFLVSFYNNEISEKSEIFDDQFSVERPDGSNFTLKIRSTKLEDSAMYFCASSDWDRRNEQFFGPGTRLTVL.

In this sample, this clonotype turned up a few times. This chain uses TRBV19 with TRBJ2-3; TRBD2 aligns across 11 bases. J was trimmed by 9 bases and V by 10 bases; bases with no gene match: 12. Germline lookup yields CDR1 LNHDA and CDR2 SQIVND (reference sequence). CDR3 length: 14 residues. CDR3 nucleotides: TGTGCCACCAAAAATAGCGGGGGGGCGGGGACGCAGTATTTT. This translates into CATKNSGGAGTQYF.

This clonotype was detected ten times or more. This chain connects TRBV6-1 to TRBJ1-2, with 7 bases matching TRBD1. J gave up 2 bases and V 5 bases, and 2 bases lay outside the gene matches. This CDR3 has 13 residues. In germline, CDR1 is MNHNS, CDR2 SASEGT. The CDR3, as DNA: TGTGCCAGCAGTACGGACAGGAACTATGGCTACACCTTC. The encoded protein is CASSTDRNYGYTF.

The CDR3 DNA follows: TGTGCCAGCAGCCATGGGCTAGCCGAGTATGAGCAGTTCTTC. Translated, it gives CASSHGLAEYEQFF. The chain couples TRBV4-2 to TRBJ2-1, with D possibly matching TRBD2 (5 bases). Per the germline V gene, CDR1 is LGHNA and CDR2 is YNFKEQ. Trimming shortened V by 3 bases and J by 8 bases, and 14 bases separated the two germline ends. CDR3 length: 14 residues.

This chain links TRBV3-1 with TRBJ1-4, with D unclear. The germline V gene has CDR1 LGHDT and CDR2 YNNKEL (reference sequence). This CDR3 spans 13 amino acids. Trimming took off 5 bases at V and 6 bases at J, with 10 bases between the two ends. In DNA form, the CDR3 reads TGTGCCAGCAGCAACACCTACTATGAAAAACTGTTTTTT. Amino acid sequence: CASSNTYYEKLFF.

The chain carries TRBV19 and TRBJ1-5, with 11 bases that match TRBD1. J lost 5 bases, V lost 5 bases, and 5 bases had no gene match. This CDR3 is built from 15 residues. CDR1 is LNHDA and CDR2 is SQIVND in the germline V gene (reference sequence). The CDR3 DNA sequence: TGTGCCAGTAGTCTCCGGGACAGGGGGGATCAGCCCCAGCATTTT. Translating gives CASSLRDRGDQPQHF.

The chain joins TRBV3-1 to TRBJ1-1; D uncertain. Germline V CDR1 and CDR2: LGHDT, YNNKEL (reference sequence). This CDR3 has 13 amino acids. V was clipped by 1 base and J by 5 bases, with 8 bases between them. The CDR3 sequence is CASSQVPGTEAFF. DNA of the CDR3: TGTGCCAGCAGCCAAGTGCCCGGGACTGAAGCTTTCTTT. The full variable domain, with the rest looked up from reference TRBV3-1 and TRBJ1-1, is DTAVSQTPKYLVTQMGNDKSIKCEQNLGHDTMYWYKQDSKKFLKIMFSYNNKELIINETVPNRFSPKSPDKAHLNLHINSLELGDSAVYFCASSQVPGTEAFFGQGTRLTVV.

The V gene is TRBV20-1, the J gene TRBJ2-4; 9 bases line up with TRBD2. The V gene's germline CDR1 is DFQATT and CDR2 SNEGSKA (reference sequence). The CDR3 length is 13 residues. V lost 7 bases, J lost 6 bases, and 7 bases stayed unmatched. The CDR3 DNA is TGCAGTGTCGCGGGAGGGCCGGGAAACATTCAGTACTTC. Protein sequence: CSVAGGPGNIQYF.

This CDR3 is CASTTSGLVAQETQYF. The CDR3 DNA reads TGCGCCAGCACGACTAGCGGGTTAGTCGCCCAAGAGACCCAGTACTTC. The chain employs TRBV5-1 and TRBJ2-5; 10 bases are shared with TRBD2. After removal of 6 bases from V and 1 base from J, the junction contained 9 bases not matched to a gene. Germline loops: CDR1 SGHRS, CDR2 YFSETQ. The CDR3 covers 16 residues.

This clonotype was counted a few times. The J gene is TRBJ2-5, the V gene TRBV5-1; D unclear. Germline CDR1 is SGHRS and CDR2 is YFSETQ. The CDR3 loop spans 14 amino acids. Between the trimmed V and J ends, which lost 0 bases and 1 base, there was a span of 7 bases. CDR3: CASSLGEFQETQYF. CDR3 nucleotides: TGCGCCAGCAGCTTGGGTGAATTCCAAGAGACCCAGTACTTC. Full variable domain (outside the CDR3, taken from reference TRBV5-1 and TRBJ2-5): KAGVTQTPRYLIKTRGQQVTLSCSPISGHRSVSWYQQTPGQGLQFLFEYFSETQRNKGNFPGRFSGRQFSNSRSEMNVSTLELGDSALYLCASSLGEFQETQYFGPGTRLLVL.

This clonotype was recorded a few times. The chain recombines TRBV6-1 with TRBJ2-7; TRBD1 agrees at 10 bases. The junction had 9 bases not matched to a gene; V was cut back by 7 bases and J by 6 bases. There are 14 residues in the CDR3. Germline V gene data show CDR1 as MNHNS and CDR2 as SASEGT. The CDR3 DNA is TGTGCCAGCACGCCGGGGACAGGGGCTCTCGAGCAGTACTTC. Protein product: CASTPGTGALEQYF.

The rearrangement uses TRBV7-9 and TRBJ1-2, with D unresolved. Germline CDR1 and CDR2: SEHNR and FQNEAQ (reference sequence). With 5 bases removed from V and 0 bases from J, the gap between germline ends came to 16 bases. The CDR3 runs to 16 residues. The CDR3 nucleotides read TGTGCCAGCAGCCAACTCCTACAGATTTCTAACTATGGCTACACCTTC. Translated: CASSQLLQISNYGYTF. Drawing the rest from reference TRBV7-9 and TRBJ1-2, the complete variable domain is DTGVSQNPRHKITKRGQNVTFRCDPISEHNRLYWYRQTLGQGPEFLTYFQNEAQLEKSRLLSDRFSAERPKGSFSTLEIQRTEQGDSAMYLCASSQLLQISNYGYTFGSGTRLTVV.

The chain links TRBV6-5 to TRBJ2-7, with 8 bases aligning to TRBD1. Germline V CDR1 and CDR2: MNHEY, SVGAGI. The trim removed 0 bases at V and 6 bases at J, leaving 7 bases unmatched. The CDR3 is 15 residues long. The CDR3 nucleotides are TGTGCCAGCAGTTACTCGACCCAGGGGGCGGGCGAGCAGTACTTC. Its protein product is CASSYSTQGAGEQYF.

A few counts support this clonotype. The chain combines TRBV12-3 or TRBV12-4 with TRBJ2-1; D tentatively reads TRBD1 or TRBD2 (6 bases each). This CDR3 comprises 12 residues. V was clipped by 8 bases and J by 9 bases, with 14 bases between them. The DNA of the CDR3 is TGTGCCAGCCATAGGGGGGCGGGTGAGCAGTTCTTC. Its translation: CASHRGAGEQFF.

This chain uses TRBV4-1 with TRBJ2-1; 9 bases are shared with TRBD2. V trimming: 5 bases; J trimming: 7 bases; junction bases outside the gene matches: 9. CDR3 length: 15 residues. Germline V gene lookup returns CDR1 MGHRA and CDR2 YSYEKL. CDR3 DNA: TGCGCCAGCAGCAAGACGGGACTAGCCTTAAATGAGCAGTTCTTC. It yields the protein CASSKTGLALNEQFF.

The chain recombines TRBV27 with TRBJ2-1, with 7 bases fitting TRBD2. This CDR3 is 19 amino acids long. The germline V gene encodes CDR1 MNHEY and CDR2 SMNVEV (reference sequence). V was clipped by 6 bases and J by 5 bases; unmatched bases: 22. The CDR3 region has the DNA TGTGCCAGCAGCTATGCCCGGACTTTGGCGGGAGTTTCGCACAATGAGCAGTTCTTC. Translation: CASSYARTLAGVSHNEQFF.

This clonotype has a handful of counts. The chain couples TRBV12-3 or TRBV12-4 to TRBJ2-3; possible D gene TRBD2, 6 bases. This CDR3 spans 16 amino acids. The V gene lost 2 bases and the J gene lost 3 bases, with 15 bases spanning the gap. This CDR3 reads CASSLSLGSRTDTQYF. In DNA form, the CDR3 reads TGTGCCAGCAGTTTATCCCTCGGGAGTAGAACAGATACGCAGTATTTT.